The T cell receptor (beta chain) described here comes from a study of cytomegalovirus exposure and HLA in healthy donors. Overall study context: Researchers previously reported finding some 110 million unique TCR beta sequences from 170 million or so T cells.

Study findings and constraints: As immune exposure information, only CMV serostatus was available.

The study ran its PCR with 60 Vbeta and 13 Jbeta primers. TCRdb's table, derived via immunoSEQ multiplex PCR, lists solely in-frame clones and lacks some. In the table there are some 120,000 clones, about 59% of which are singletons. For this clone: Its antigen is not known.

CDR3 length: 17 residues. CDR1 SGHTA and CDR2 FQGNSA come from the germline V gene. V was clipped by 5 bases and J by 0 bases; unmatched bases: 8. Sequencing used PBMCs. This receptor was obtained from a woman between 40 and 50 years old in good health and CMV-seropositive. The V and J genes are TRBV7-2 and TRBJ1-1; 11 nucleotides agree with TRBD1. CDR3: CASSPPGQGVMNTEAFF. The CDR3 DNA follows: TGTGCCAGCAGCCCTCCGGGACAGGGGGTCATGAACACTGAAGCTTTCTTT.